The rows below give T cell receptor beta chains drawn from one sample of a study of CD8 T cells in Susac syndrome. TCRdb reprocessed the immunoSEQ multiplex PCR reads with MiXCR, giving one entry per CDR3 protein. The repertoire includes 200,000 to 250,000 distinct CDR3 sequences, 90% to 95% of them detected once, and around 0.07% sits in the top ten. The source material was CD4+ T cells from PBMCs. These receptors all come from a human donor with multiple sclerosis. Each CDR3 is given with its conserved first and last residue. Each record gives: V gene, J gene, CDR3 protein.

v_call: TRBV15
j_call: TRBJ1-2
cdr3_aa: CATSRDLAGGDGYTF

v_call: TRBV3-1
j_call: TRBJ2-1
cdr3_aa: CASSFPEGGYFF

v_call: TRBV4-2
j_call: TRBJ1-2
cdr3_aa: CASSQSGQGNYGYTF

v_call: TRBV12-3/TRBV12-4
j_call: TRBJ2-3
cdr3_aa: CASSLSGLSTDTQYF

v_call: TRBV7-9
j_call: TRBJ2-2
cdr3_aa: CASSPLREELFF

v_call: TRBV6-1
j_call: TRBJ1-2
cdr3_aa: CASNRDADYGYTF

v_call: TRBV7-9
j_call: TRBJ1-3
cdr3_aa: CASSFGESGNTIYF

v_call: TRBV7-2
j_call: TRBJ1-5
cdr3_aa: CASSLALGTGGLQPQHF

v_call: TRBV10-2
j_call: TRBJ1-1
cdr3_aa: CASSARRTEAFF

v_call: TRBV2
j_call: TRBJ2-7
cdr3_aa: CASSPDRVAYEQYF

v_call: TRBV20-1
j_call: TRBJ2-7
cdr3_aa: CSARPSLGALSSYEQYF

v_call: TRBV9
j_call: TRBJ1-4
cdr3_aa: CASSPGAGGNEKLFF

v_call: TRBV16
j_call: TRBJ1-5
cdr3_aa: CASSQSRGGIWPQHF

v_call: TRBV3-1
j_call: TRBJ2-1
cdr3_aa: CASSQREGLATTNEQFF

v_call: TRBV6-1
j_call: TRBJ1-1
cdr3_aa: CASSPVGQAAFF

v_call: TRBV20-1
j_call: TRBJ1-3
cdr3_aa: CSAAGTGGRGNTIYF

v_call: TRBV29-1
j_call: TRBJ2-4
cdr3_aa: CSVQGISKNIQYF

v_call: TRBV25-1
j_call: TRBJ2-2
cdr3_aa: CASSIWGTPNTGELFF

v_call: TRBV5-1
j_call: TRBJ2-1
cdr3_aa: CASSLFFGTLDNEQFF

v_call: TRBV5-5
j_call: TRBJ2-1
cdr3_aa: CASSLEGVIGTGGRGEQFF

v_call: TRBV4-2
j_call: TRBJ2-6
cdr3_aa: CASSQAGGSGANVLTF

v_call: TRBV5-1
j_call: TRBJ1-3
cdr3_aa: CASSTEGNTIYF

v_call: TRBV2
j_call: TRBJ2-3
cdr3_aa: CASRTGLAGADTQYF

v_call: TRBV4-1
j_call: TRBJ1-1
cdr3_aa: CASSQDRVGGEAFF

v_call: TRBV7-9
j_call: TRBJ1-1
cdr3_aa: CASSLSVNTEAFF

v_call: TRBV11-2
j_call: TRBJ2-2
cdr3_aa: CASSPAGLQGKTGELFF

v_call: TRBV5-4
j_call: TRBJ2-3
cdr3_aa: CASSPRLGTDTQYF

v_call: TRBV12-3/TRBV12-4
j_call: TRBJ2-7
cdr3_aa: CASTKGGGPYEQYF

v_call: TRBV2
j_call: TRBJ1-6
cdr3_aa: CASSVRRNSPLHF

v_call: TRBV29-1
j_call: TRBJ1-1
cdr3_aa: CSSGGGRGSTEAFF

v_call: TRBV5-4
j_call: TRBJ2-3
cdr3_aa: CASSRPGGVTDTQYF

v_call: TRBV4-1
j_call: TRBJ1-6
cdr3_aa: CASSLFAGTGSPLHF

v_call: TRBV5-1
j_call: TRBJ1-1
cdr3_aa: CASSQGTGLTEAFF

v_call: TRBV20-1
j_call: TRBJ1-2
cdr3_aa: CSASTGQGIAYGYTF

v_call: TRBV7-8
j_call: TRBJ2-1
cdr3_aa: CASSLVAIGEQFF